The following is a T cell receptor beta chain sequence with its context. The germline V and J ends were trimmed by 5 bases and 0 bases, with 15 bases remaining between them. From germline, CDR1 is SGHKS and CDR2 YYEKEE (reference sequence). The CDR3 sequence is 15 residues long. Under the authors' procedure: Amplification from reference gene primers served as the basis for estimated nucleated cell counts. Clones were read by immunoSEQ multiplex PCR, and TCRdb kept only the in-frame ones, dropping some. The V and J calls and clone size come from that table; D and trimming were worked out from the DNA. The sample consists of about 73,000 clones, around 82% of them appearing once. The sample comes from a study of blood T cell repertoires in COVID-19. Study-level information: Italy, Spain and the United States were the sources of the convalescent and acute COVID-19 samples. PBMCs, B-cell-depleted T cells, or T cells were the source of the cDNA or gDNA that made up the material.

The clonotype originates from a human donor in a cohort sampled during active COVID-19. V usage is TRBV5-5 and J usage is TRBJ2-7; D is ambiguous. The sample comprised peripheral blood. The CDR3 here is CASSPGLSSSYEQYF. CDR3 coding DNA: TGTGCCAGCAGTCCTGGGCTTTCGAGCTCCTACGAGCAGTACTTC.